The 31 T cell receptor beta chains given below trace back to one sample, sequenced in a study of PD-L1 blockade in urothelial cancer. Time point defined: pretreatment peripheral blood. The method was immunoSEQ multiplex PCR; TCRdb's version includes in-frame clones alone and lacks a portion of them. In the table there are 90,000 or so clones, roughly 90% of which are singletons. The sample in question was PBMCs, obtained around atezolizumab (anti-PD-L1) treatment. Source of these receptors: a man aged 60 to 69 with urothelial cancer.

The chain has TRBV4-1 and TRBJ2-2; 9 bases are a match to TRBD1. The CDR3 consists of 13 residues. With 6 bases clipped from V and 7 bases from J, the junction kept 3 bases outside the gene matches. The V gene's germline CDR1 is MGHRA and CDR2 YSYEKL. This CDR3 is CASRTGQGGELFF. DNA of the CDR3: TGCGCCAGCAGGACGGGACAGGGCGGGGAGCTGTTTTTT.

This sequence joins TRBV18 and TRBJ1-5, with D possibly TRBD1 on 6 matching bases. This CDR3 contains 15 residues. V was cut by 5 bases and J by 7 bases, with 18 bases left in between. Germline lookup yields CDR1 KGHSH and CDR2 LQKENI. The CDR3, as DNA: TGTGCCAGCTCATCTGATTCAGGGGAGGGCCAGCCCCAGCATTTT. The encoded protein is CASSSDSGEGQPQHF.

The CDR3 region is CASTHPGLGFGEQFF. The CDR3 DNA reads as TGTGCCAGCACACACCCGGGACTAGGGTTCGGTGAGCAGTTCTTC. The rearrangement uses TRBV6-6 and TRBJ2-1, with 8 bases matching TRBD2. The CDR3 covers 15 residues. Germline V lookup: CDR1 MNHNY, CDR2 SVGAGI (reference sequence). After removal of 7 bases from V and 9 bases from J, the junction contained 14 bases not matched to a gene.

The chain recombines TRBV7-2 with TRBJ2-7; 11 bases agree with TRBD2. Germline CDR1 is SGHTA and CDR2 is FQGNSA. Germline trimming cut 3 bases from V and 0 bases from J; bases unmatched to any gene: 1. This CDR3 region has 15 residues. In nucleotides, the CDR3 is TGTGCCAGCAGCTTGACTAGCGGGGCCTCCTACGAGCAGTACTTC. This gives the protein CASSLTSGASYEQYF.

The V gene is TRBV5-1, the J gene TRBJ1-6; 7 bases are shared with TRBD1. Trimming cost V 2 bases and J 7 bases; bases outside gene matches: 6. Germline values: CDR1 SGHRS, CDR2 YFSETQ. The CDR3 covers 15 residues. The CDR3 spells CASSLNTGENSPLHF. DNA of the CDR3: TGCGCCAGCAGCTTAAATACAGGGGAAAATTCACCCCTCCACTTT.

The chain joins TRBV9 to TRBJ2-5; TRBD1 matches at 9 bases. This CDR3 region has 15 residues. V shed 0 bases and J 5 bases; nucleotides not matched to a gene: 5. The germline V gene has CDR1 SGDLS and CDR2 YYNGEE. The CDR3 region has the DNA TGTGCCAGCAGCGTAGCCGGACAGGGGCGGGAGACCCAGTACTTC. Protein product: CASSVAGQGRETQYF.

The chain links TRBV4-3 to TRBJ1-1, with D perhaps TRBD1 (5 bases). The CDR3 is 13 amino acids. Trimming took 3 bases from V and 1 from J, leaving 6 bases between them. Germline-derived CDR1 and CDR2 are LGHNA and YSLEER. CDR3 sequence reads: CASSQDKNTEAFF. The DNA for the CDR3 is TGCGCCAGCAGCCAGGACAAGAACACTGAAGCTTTCTTT.

J is TRBJ2-1 and V is TRBV7-2; possibly TRBD2 for D (5 bases). The CDR3 consists of 14 residues. The ends were cut back, 2 bases at V and 9 bases at J, with 14 bases in the middle. Germline V gives CDR1 SGHTA, CDR2 FQGNSA. CDR3 region: CASSLWLATGEQFF. Written as DNA, the CDR3 is TGTGCCAGCAGCTTATGGCTAGCCACGGGTGAGCAGTTCTTC.

The V call is TRBV9, the J call TRBJ1-4; 12 bases map to TRBD1. Trimming cost V 2 bases and J 14 bases; bases outside gene matches: 13. Germline lookup yields CDR1 SGDLS and CDR2 YYNGEE. The CDR3 length is 16 residues. CDR3 residues: CASSVGTGGGLLKLFF. The CDR3 region has the DNA TGTGCCAGCAGCGTGGGGACAGGGGGCGGGTTGTTAAAGCTGTTTTTT.

The J gene is TRBJ2-4, the V gene TRBV25-1; 8 bases are shared with TRBD1. The V gene's germline CDR1 is MGHDK and CDR2 SYGVNS. The CDR3 has 13 amino acids. V lost 8 bases to trimming and J lost 8 bases; unmatched junction nucleotides: 8. CDR3: CASPGQGWDIQYF. CDR3 in DNA: TGTGCCAGCCCAGGACAGGGTTGGGACATTCAGTACTTC.

This rearrangement joins TRBV7-3 to TRBJ2-1; maybe TRBD2 (6 bases). Germline V CDR1 and CDR2: SGHTA, FQGTGA. The CDR3 has 13 residues. V lost 4 bases and J 10 bases, leaving 14 bases between the germline ends. DNA for the CDR3: TGTGCCAGCAGCTCCACCGGCGGGACGGAGCAGTTCTTC. This gives the protein CASSSTGGTEQFF.

This clone was found a few times. The CDR3 protein is CASSYKQGSYNEQFF. CDR3 in DNA: TGTGCCAGCAGCTACAAGCAGGGGTCCTACAATGAGCAGTTCTTC. The J gene is TRBJ2-1, the V gene TRBV7-8, with D perhaps TRBD1 (6 bases). CDR1 and CDR2 (germline): SGHVS, FQNEAQ. The CDR3 totals 15 residues. Trimming removed 4 bases from V and 1 base from J, with 11 bases in between. Looking up the rest from reference TRBV7-8 and TRBJ2-1 gives the full variable domain: GAGVSQSPRYKVAKRGQDVALRCDPISGHVSLFWYQQALGQGPEFLTYFQNEAQLDKSGLPSDRFFAERPEGSVSTLKIQRTQQEDSAVYLCASSYKQGSYNEQFFGPGTRLTVL.

The J gene is TRBJ2-3, the V gene TRBV4-3, with 10 bases identical to TRBD2. CDR1 is LGHNA, CDR2 YSLEER, per germline. V lost 0 bases, J lost 5 bases, and 14 bases stayed unmatched. The CDR3 has 19 amino acids. DNA of the CDR3: TGCGCCAGCAGCCAAGATCCGGGTGTAGCGGGGGGTCGAGGAGATACGCAGTATTTT. It specifies CASSQDPGVAGGRGDTQYF.

As concerns this clone: One end of the junction is discordant with germline, which a read error may explain. The gene calls are TRBV5-4 and TRBJ2-3; 8 bases agree with TRBD2. In germline, CDR1 is SGHNT, CDR2 YYREEE (reference sequence). The length of the CDR3 is 15 residues. The CDR3 protein is CACSGGLLGIDTQYF. CDR3 DNA: TGTGCCTGCAGCGGGGGCCTCTTGGGTATAGATACGCAGTATTTT. The full variable domain, completed using reference TRBV5-4 and TRBJ2-3, is ETGVTQSPTHLIKTRGQQVTLRCSSQSGHNTVSWYQQALGQGPQFIFQYYREEENGRGNFPPRFSGLQFPNYSSELNVNALELDDSALYLCACSGGLLGIDTQYFGPGTRLTVL.

Details on this clone: A junction boundary mismatches the germline segment, possibly from a read error. The chain carries TRBV19 and TRBJ1-5; possibly TRBD1 for D (5 bases). CDR3 length: 16 amino acids. Germline V CDR1 and CDR2: LNHDA, SQIVND (reference sequence). The CDR3 DNA reads as TGTGCCAGTAGTAATCTTAGACAGACGATTAATCGGCCCCAGCATTTT. Its translation is CASSNLRQTINRPQHF.

The V call is TRBV30, the J call TRBJ1-5, with D maybe TRBD1 (5 bases). Germline values: CDR1 GTSNPN, CDR2 SVGIG (reference sequence). The CDR3 contains 14 residues. V shed 3 bases and J shed 6 bases, with 15 bases lying between them. The CDR3 reads CAWRGGGSGQPQHF. CDR3 nucleotide sequence: TGTGCCTGGAGGGGCGGGGGATCCGGTCAGCCCCAGCATTTT.

This clone has just a few counts. The J gene is TRBJ1-6, the V gene TRBV11-2, with 8 bases that match TRBD1. After removal of 6 bases from V and 8 bases from J, the junction contained 9 bases not matched to a gene. Germline assignment: CDR1 SGHAT and CDR2 FQNNGV. The CDR3 length is 15 residues. The CDR3 DNA reads as TGTGCCAGCAGGTCCTACAGGGGGGATTATTCACCCCTCCACTTT. Its protein product is CASRSYRGDYSPLHF.

This sequence joins TRBV6-5 and TRBJ2-5; TRBD2 matches at 9 bases. Germline V gene lookup returns CDR1 MNHEY and CDR2 SVGAGI. V lost 3 bases and J lost 5; bases outside the gene matches: 7. The CDR3 is 15 residues long. DNA of the CDR3: TGTGCCAGCAGTTATGGGCGGGGGGGCCGGGAGACCCAGTACTTC. This codes for CASSYGRGGRETQYF.

The genes are TRBV6-5 and TRBJ1-2, with D unresolved. The CDR3 totals 14 residues. V lost 0 bases to trimming and J lost 5 bases, with 10 bases between them. The germline gives CDR1 MNHEY, CDR2 SVGAGI. In DNA form, the CDR3 reads TGTGCCAGCAGTTACTCGAGAGGGTCGTATGGCTACACCTTC. Translated, it gives CASSYSRGSYGYTF.

The rearrangement links TRBV18 to TRBJ1-2, with 7 bases fitting TRBD1. The CDR3 consists of 16 residues. In germline, CDR1 is KGHSH, CDR2 LQKENI. V lost 4 bases, J lost 5 bases, and 13 bases stayed unmatched. This CDR3 reads CASSLGQDGTSYGYTF. The CDR3 nucleotides are TGTGCCAGCTCACTCGGACAGGATGGCACCTCTTATGGCTACACCTTC. The full variable domain, in which reference TRBV18 and TRBJ1-2 provide the parts outside the CDR3, is NAGVMQNPRHLVRRRGQEARLRCSPMKGHSHVYWYRQLPEEGLKFMVYLQKENIIDESGMPKERFSAEFPKEGPSILRIQQVVRGDSAAYFCASSLGQDGTSYGYTFGSGTRLTVV.

This chain uses TRBV7-3 with TRBJ2-5; no clear D gene. CDR1 SGHTA and CDR2 FQGTGA come from the germline V gene. The V end was cut by 3 bases, the J end by 4 bases, with 9 bases between. The CDR3 is 13 amino acids. CDR3 nucleotide sequence: TGTGCCAGCAGCTTCCCCCAGTCAGAGACCCAGTACTTC. Protein sequence: CASSFPQSETQYF.

V usage is TRBV5-4 and J usage is TRBJ2-3; possible D gene TRBD1, 6 bases. The germline V and J ends were trimmed by 4 bases and 6 bases, with 12 bases remaining between them. CDR1 SGHNT and CDR2 YYREEE come from the germline V gene (reference sequence). This CDR3 has 13 residues. DNA for the CDR3: TGTGCCAGCAGCATACCGACAGGTGATACGCAGTATTTT. Protein sequence: CASSIPTGDTQYF.

The V gene is TRBV9, the J gene TRBJ2-5; D possibly corresponds to TRBD1 (6 bases). CDR1 and CDR2 from the germline V gene are SGDLS and YYNGEE. Trimming cost V 8 bases and J 2 bases, with 19 bases left between them. The CDR3 extends over 15 amino acids. CDR3 region: CASSPLSRGQETQYF. In DNA form, the CDR3 reads TGTGCCAGTTCCCCCCTTAGTAGGGGGCAAGAGACCCAGTACTTC. Complete variable domain (other parts from reference TRBV9 and TRBJ2-5): DSGVTQTPKHLITATGQRVTLRCSPRSGDLSVYWYQQSLDQGLQFLIQYYNGEERAKGNILERFSAQQFPDLHSELNLSSLELGDSALYFCASSPLSRGQETQYFGPGTRLLVL.

The V and J genes are TRBV6-5 and TRBJ1-2; D remains ambiguous. Germline assignment: CDR1 MNHEY and CDR2 SVGAGI. The CDR3 length is 14 residues. The germline V and J ends were trimmed by 0 bases and 4 bases, with 9 bases remaining between them. The CDR3 nucleotides are TGTGCCAGCAGTTACTCGGCAGGACTCTATGGCTACACCTTC. Translated, it gives CASSYSAGLYGYTF.

This clone has just one count. The genes are TRBV19 and TRBJ2-5, with TRBD2 matching 10 bases. V lost 10 bases and J lost 5; bases outside the gene matches: 10. Germline CDR1 reads LNHDA; CDR2 reads SQIVND (reference sequence). This CDR3 is built from 14 residues. CDR3 sequence: CATSGVAGGETQYF. The CDR3 bases are TGTGCCACCTCGGGGGTAGCGGGAGGTGAGACCCAGTACTTC.

The CDR3 loop is CAWRREGPGELFF. CDR3 DNA: TGTGCCTGGAGGCGGGAGGGCCCCGGGGAGCTGTTTTTT. The chain couples TRBV30 to TRBJ2-2, with 9 bases fitting TRBD2. Germline V CDR1 and CDR2: GTSNPN, SVGIG (reference sequence). The CDR3 has 13 residues. After removal of 3 bases from V and 6 bases from J, the junction contained 2 bases not matched to a gene.

The rearrangement uses TRBV4-1 and TRBJ2-2; 10 positions agree with TRBD2. CDR3 length: 17 amino acids. Germline lookup yields CDR1 MGHRA and CDR2 YSYEKL. V shed 4 bases and J 5 bases; nucleotides not matched to a gene: 10. This CDR3 is CASSPSGSGGGTGELFF. Written as DNA, the CDR3 is TGCGCCAGCAGCCCCAGTGGGAGCGGGGGGGGAACCGGGGAGCTGTTTTTT.

The CDR3 loop reads CASSLDSRTDTQYF. The CDR3 nucleotides are TGCGCCAGCAGCTTGGATAGCCGCACAGATACGCAGTATTTT. This chain links TRBV5-1 with TRBJ2-3; D is undetermined. This CDR3 contains 14 residues. Germline V gene lookup returns CDR1 SGHRS and CDR2 YFSETQ. Trimming removed 0 bases at V and 1 base at J, with 6 bases between.

This chain uses TRBV9 with TRBJ2-5; D might be TRBD1 (6 bases). CDR1 is SGDLS and CDR2 is YYNGEE in the germline V gene. The CDR3 consists of 14 residues. V lost 4 bases to trimming and J lost 2 bases, with 12 bases between them. The CDR3 protein is CASSPGQLQETQYF. The CDR3 DNA is TGTGCCAGCAGCCCAGGACAGTTACAAGAGACCCAGTACTTC.

This clone occurred once. The J gene is TRBJ2-3, the V gene TRBV30; 10 bases fit TRBD2. CDR1 GTSNPN and CDR2 SVGIG come from the germline V gene (reference sequence). The V and J ends lost 2 bases and 5 bases, in that order; junction bases with no gene match: 10. This CDR3 is 16 amino acids long. The CDR3 DNA is TGTGCCTGGAGTCTCCTCACTAGCGGGACTAGAGATACGCAGTATTTT. Protein product: CAWSLLTSGTRDTQYF.

The V call is TRBV6-5, the J call TRBJ2-5; D gene ambiguous. The CDR3 is 12 amino acids. V dropped 0 bases and J dropped 4 bases, with 3 bases sitting between them. Germline CDR1 is MNHEY and CDR2 is SVGAGI. In nucleotides, the CDR3 is TGTGCCAGCAGTTACTCGGCAGAGACCCAGTACTTC. Translation: CASSYSAETQYF.